A selection of T cell receptor beta chains follows, all from one sample in a study of cytomegalovirus exposure and HLA in healthy donors. Sequencing used immunoSEQ multiplex PCR; TCRdb keeps in-frame clones, though not all of them. Among under 150,000 clones listed, 65% to 90% were seen once. Sequenced input: PBMCs. These receptors were taken from a woman in her twenties or thirties in good health and CMV-seronegative. Both conserved end residues are part of each CDR3.

V,CDR3
TRBV11-2,CASSWGWAGGTYEQYF
TRBV15,CATSSKGAGYKGELFF
TRBV28,CASSFGVAKPYNEQFF
TRBV11-2,CASSPRGSGGEQYF
TRBV7-3,CASSLFVTSGSADTQYF
TRBV15,CATSGDRAANEKLFF
TRBV4-1,CASSPTQDRDEKLFF
TRBV30,CAWNPRGAGGDEQFF
TRBV6-1,CASLAETQYF
TRBV28,CASSLLSGGRKGEQFF
TRBV9,CASSVGGLFGDTEAFF
TRBV21-1,CASSNGRYRLRGYQPQHF
TRBV2,CASRGDRGLGANVLTF
TRBV14,CASSQEVQGLDGYTF
TRBV10-3,CAISDVAGGSGELFF
TRBV28,CATRGSSYEQYF
TRBV19,CASSSPGGGGVGEQFF
TRBV10-1,CASSLGSGNTIYF
TRBV18,CASSPLGTGDEKLFF
TRBV27,CASSLSSGTDLSYEQYF
TRBV4-3,CASSQDWMGQGETQYF
TRBV5-1,CASSLEGQYTEAFF
TRBV10-1,CASSESPFRDEQYF
TRBV9,CASSVGRGPNSGANVLTF
TRBV6-5,CASSYDAGARTQYF
TRBV5-1,CASREGQFDEQYF
TRBV28,CASTPLGGNTGELFF
TRBV6-6,CASSPADRNTEAFF
TRBV7-2,CASSKTGANEKLFF
TRBV6-5,CASSVRPQGNNEQFF
TRBV6-4,CASSDSGTGHYEQYF
TRBV19,CASSIDRTSGSIATQYF
TRBV9,CASSARQGTNYEQFF
TRBV5-1,CASSGEYRGPNEKLFF
TRBV7-8,CASSSRQASYEQYF
TRBV2,CASRTDRTSEAFF
TRBV6-4,CASSEDMASGYNEQFF
TRBV5-1,CASSLAGNTEAFF
TRBV7-2,CASSLGQAYQPQHF
TRBV20-1,CSSNRVYGYTF
TRBV6-5,CASRRLAGSTDTQYF
TRBV7-8,CASSLSADATGRARGYTF
TRBV7-8,CASSLGTGTDTQYF
TRBV18,CASSPPPKFVRSYEGYTF
TRBV5-1,CASRYLEVVSYNEQFF
TRBV27,CASAPGTLGNYEQYF
TRBV11-3,CASSFGNEQFF
TRBV7-3,CASSRTEGQGNTGELFF
TRBV27,CASSLSEGTAYNEQFF
TRBV19,CASTSDTDSGNTIYF
TRBV4-3,CASSQGLAGQETQYF
TRBV28,CASSPLGQGGQETQYF
TRBV19,CASSPGGPMSSYEQYF
TRBV5-1,CASRLTGQGDQPQHF
TRBV30,CAWSLSGQTNYGYTF